The present entry profiles one T cell receptor (beta chain) with its context. The sample is drawn from a study of blood T cell repertoires in COVID-19. Across the study: The United States, Italy and Spain were the sources of the acute and convalescent COVID-19 samples. From T cells, B-cell-depleted T cells, or PBMCs came the material, which was cDNA or gDNA.

The authors' processing: It was from reference gene primer amplification that nucleated cell counts were estimated. Clones were read by immunoSEQ multiplex PCR, and TCRdb kept only the in-frame ones, dropping some. The V and J calls and clone size are taken from that table; D and trimming were inferred from the DNA. This sample carries 130,000 to 150,000 clones, about 83% of them seen once, and the ten largest clones take 3.5% to 5.5%. Germline V lookup: CDR1 SGHAT, CDR2 FQNNGV. The CDR3 has 15 residues. V lost 6 bases to trimming and J lost 1 base; unmatched junction nucleotides: 9. The chain combines TRBV11-2 with TRBJ2-7; 7 nucleotides line up with TRBD2. Sequencing was carried out using peripheral blood. This receptor was taken from a woman aged 40 to 50 with acute or convalescent COVID-19. The CDR3 region has the DNA TGTGCCAGCAGGTCGTCTAGCGGATTATCCTACGAGCAGTACTTC. Its translation: CASRSSSGLSYEQYF.